The clone carrying this T cell receptor (beta chain) was found a few times. This record comes from a study of blood T cell repertoires in COVID-19. Study at large: Sites across the United States, Italy and Spain contributed samples from acute and convalescent COVID-19. PBMCs, B-cell-depleted T cells, or T cells provided the cDNA or gDNA that made up the material.

V was trimmed by 10 bases and J by 6 bases, leaving 19 bases between them. This CDR3 comprises 14 residues. The germline gives CDR1 ENHRY, CDR2 SYGVKD. As originally analysed: Estimated nucleated cell counts came from reference gene primer amplification. The protocol was immunoSEQ multiplex PCR, while the TCRdb copy is restricted to in-frame clones and leaves out a portion. D and trimming were read from the DNA, whereas the V and J calls and clone size are those reported in that table. The sample gives roughly 260,000 clones, approximately 81% of which show up once; 3.1% is in the top ten. The source is a woman between 18 and 29 years old with acute or convalescent COVID-19. Specimen: peripheral blood. The rearrangement uses TRBV10-3 and TRBJ1-5; D ambiguous. CDR3 in amino acids: CATNGLGTAQPQHF. DNA of the CDR3: TGTGCCACCAATGGATTGGGCACGGCTCAGCCCCAGCATTTT.